This TCR beta chain was profiled in a study of T cells in Graves' hyperthyroidism and ophthalmopathy. For the study at large: It was at initial diagnosis, before any treatment, that peripheral blood was collected.

Pregnant or lactating patients were excluded, as were those with uncontrolled infection or other autoimmune disease. Diagnosis rested on symptoms, serum thyroxine and TRAb, thyroid ultrasound, and orbital computed tomography. V lost 4 bases to trimming and J lost 5 bases; unmatched junction nucleotides: 9. The CDR3 contains 15 residues. In germline, CDR1 is LGHNA, CDR2 YNFKEQ. There are a few counts of this clonotype. Authors of the study amplified TCR beta CDR3 regions from RNA transcripts. During a first-round RT-PCR of the TCR CDR3, the HTBI primer set was used. Each CDR3 protein is one row after TCRdb ran MiXCR on the multiplex PCR reads. Among hundreds of thousands of distinct CDR3 sequences listed, roughly 21% were seen once.

This rearrangement joins TRBV4-2 to TRBJ1-2; 8 bases are a match to TRBD1. Sequences were obtained from blood. The sequence was obtained from a man aged 35 to 55 with Graves' ophthalmopathy. CDR3 residues: CASSLWTGQGYGYTF. CDR3 coding DNA: TGTGCCAGCAGCCTCTGGACAGGGCAAGGGTATGGCTACACCTTC.